This TCR beta chain came from a study of T cell responses to AZD1222 COVID-19 vaccine. General study results and limits: Every sample of the repertoires postdated the peak T cell response. White British people made up most donors, females outnumbered males, and clonal diversity was possibly underestimated.

The junction had 12 bases not matched to a gene; V was cut back by 4 bases and J by 4 bases. This CDR3 comprises 17 residues. CDR1 is SGDLS and CDR2 is YYNGEE in the germline V gene. To note about this clone: Its antigen remains unidentified.

Sequencing used immunoSEQ multiplex PCR; TCRdb keeps in-frame clones, though not all of them. This table has some 97,000 clones, 88% appearing once. This clonotype originated in an adult in good health. The material sequenced was peripheral blood, taken on day 0 of AZD1222 vaccination. The chain recombines TRBV9 with TRBJ1-5; 9 bases align to TRBD1. Here the CDR3 reads CASSTAGQGIWNQPQHF. The CDR3 nucleotides read TGTGCCAGCAGCACCGCGGGACAGGGAATTTGGAATCAGCCCCAGCATTTT.